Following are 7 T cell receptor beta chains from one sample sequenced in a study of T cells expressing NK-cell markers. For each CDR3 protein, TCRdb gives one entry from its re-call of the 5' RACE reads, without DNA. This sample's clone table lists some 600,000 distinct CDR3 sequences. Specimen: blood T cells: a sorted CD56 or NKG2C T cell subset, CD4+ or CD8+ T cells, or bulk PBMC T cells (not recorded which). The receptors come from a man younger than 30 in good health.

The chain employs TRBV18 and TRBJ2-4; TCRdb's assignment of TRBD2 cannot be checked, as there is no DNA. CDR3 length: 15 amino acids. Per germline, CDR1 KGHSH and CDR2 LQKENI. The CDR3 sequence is CASSPGGQGKNIQYF.

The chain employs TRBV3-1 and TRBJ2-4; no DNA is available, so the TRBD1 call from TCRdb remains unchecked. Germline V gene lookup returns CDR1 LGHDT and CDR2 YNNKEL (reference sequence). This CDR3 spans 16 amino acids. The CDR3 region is CASSLGGELAKNIQYF.

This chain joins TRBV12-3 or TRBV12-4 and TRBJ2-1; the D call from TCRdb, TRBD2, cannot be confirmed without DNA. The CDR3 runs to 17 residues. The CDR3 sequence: CASSSPGLSITRNEQFF.

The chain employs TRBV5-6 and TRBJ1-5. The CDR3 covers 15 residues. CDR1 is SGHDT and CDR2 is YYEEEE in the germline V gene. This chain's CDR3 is CASSWWTSSNQPQHF.

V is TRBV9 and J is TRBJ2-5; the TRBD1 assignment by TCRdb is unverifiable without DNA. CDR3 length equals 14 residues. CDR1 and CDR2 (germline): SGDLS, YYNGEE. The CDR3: CASSAGGIQETQYF. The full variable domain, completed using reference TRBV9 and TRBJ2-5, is DSGVTQTPKHLITATGQRVTLRCSPRSGDLSVYWYQQSLDQGLQFLIQYYNGEERAKGNILERFSAQQFPDLHSELNLSSLELGDSALYFCASSAGGIQETQYFGPGTRLLVL.

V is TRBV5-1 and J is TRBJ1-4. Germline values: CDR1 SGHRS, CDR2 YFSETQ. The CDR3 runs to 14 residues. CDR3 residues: CASSLARVEEKLFF.

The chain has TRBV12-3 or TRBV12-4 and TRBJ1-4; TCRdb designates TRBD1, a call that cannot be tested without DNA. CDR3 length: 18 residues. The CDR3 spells CASSRRAQRTRTNEKLFF.